The clone carrying this T cell receptor (beta chain) was counted between two and nine times. Its antigen is undetermined. The library came from three nested PCR rounds adapted from ARM-PCR protocols. TCRdb recomputed calls from the multiplex PCR reads with MiXCR, one row per CDR3 protein. The data show 77,000 or so distinct CDR3 sequences, around four fifths seen once. The data originate from a study of tumor and adjacent non-tumor tissue in lung cancer. Background on the study: The cohort had around eleven adenocarcinoma, a couple of squamous cell and 1 small cell patients. Some 3.9 million productive TCRbeta reads were obtained per sample on average. Points from the study as a whole: In normal lung, the top 100 clones were significantly more dominant than in tumor. Tumor tissue had significantly higher TCR diversity than normal lung.

This sample's RNA came from whole unsorted tissue. Trimming took off 6 bases at V and 3 bases at J, with 14 bases between the two ends. This CDR3 has 14 residues. CDR1 is SGHNT and CDR2 is YENEEA in the germline V gene. The TCR originated in a woman in her forties or fifties with non-small cell lung cancer. The chain has TRBV11-3 and TRBJ1-2; D is perhaps TRBD1 (6 bases). Material for sequencing was lung tumor tissue. The CDR3 loop reads CASSPRQGHYGYTF. Written as DNA, the CDR3 is TGTGCCAGCAGTCCCCGGCAGGGGCACTATGGCTACACCTTC.